The 26 T cell receptor beta chains below come from one sample, sequenced in a study of molecular identifiers for immune sequencing clone quantification. TCRdb reprocessed the PCR reads via MiXCR and lists one record per CDR3 protein. The repertoire holds under 800,000 distinct CDR3 sequences, with about 25% as singletons. Sequences were obtained from naive CD8+ T cells from blood, with Jurkat cell RNA spiked in. Subset indicated: FACS-sorted CD8+CD4-CCR7+CD45RA+ naive T cells. The receptors stem from a human donor in good health. Some libraries in this study had Jurkat cell RNA spiked in.

Comments on this clonotype: Given a much more abundant clone one base away, this may be a read error. The J gene is TRBJ1-4, the V gene TRBV28; 7 bases match TRBD1. The CDR3 contains 16 residues. CDR1 is MDHEN, CDR2 SYDVKM, per germline. The CDR3 loop is CARSLSGTATNEKLFF. The CDR3 DNA is TGTGCCCGCAGTTTATCAGGGACAGCAACTAATGAAAAACTGTTTTTT.

This clonotype was detected only a few times. This rearrangement joins TRBV20-1 to TRBJ2-7; 9 nucleotides align to TRBD1. CDR3 length: 12 residues. Germline CDR1 is DFQATT and CDR2 is SNEGSKA (reference sequence). V gave up 7 bases and J gave up 5 bases; unmatched junction bases: 6. The CDR3 spells CSGTGAGNEQYF. The CDR3 DNA sequence: TGCAGTGGGACAGGGGCGGGGAACGAGCAGTACTTC.

As to this clonotype: At one end the junction does not follow the germline gene, possibly because of a read error. The chain is built from TRBV6-2 or TRBV6-3 and TRBJ2-5; D remains unclear. This CDR3 comprises 13 residues. In germline, CDR1 is MNHEY, CDR2 SVGEGT. The CDR3, as DNA: TGTGCCAGCACGCCAGAAGTACAAGAGACCGAGTACTTC. Encoded protein: CASTPEVQETEYF.

This clonotype was seen more than once but under ten times. J is TRBJ1-4 and V is TRBV7-9; D possibly corresponds to TRBD1 (6 bases). Trimming stripped 5 bases from V and 5 bases from J, with 15 bases between. The length of the CDR3 is 15 residues. Germline loops: CDR1 SEHNR, CDR2 FQNEAQ (reference sequence). CDR3 sequence: CASSPIDRTNEKLFF. In DNA form, the CDR3 reads TGTGCCAGCAGCCCAATTGACAGGACCAATGAAAAACTGTTTTTT.

This clonotype was counted between two and nine times. This chain joins TRBV27 and TRBJ2-7; TRBD2 aligns across 10 bases. The J segment lost 7 bases and the V segment lost 5 bases, leaving 17 bases of the junction unmatched. Germline V gene sequence: CDR1 MNHEY, CDR2 SMNVEV (reference sequence). There are 17 residues in the CDR3. DNA for the CDR3: TGTGCCAGCAGTCCACGGATTTGGCTAGCGGGAGCCGGGGAGCAGTACTTC. This sequence encodes CASSPRIWLAGAGEQYF.

The rearrangement uses TRBV7-8 and TRBJ2-1, with a weak D call TRBD2 (5 bases). Germline V gene data show CDR1 as SGHVS and CDR2 as FQNEAQ. CDR3 length: 13 amino acids. The V end was cut by 8 bases, the J end by 8 bases, with 16 bases between. The CDR3 protein is CASPTSRSDEQFF. CDR3 coding DNA: TGTGCCAGCCCCACGTCCCGTAGCGATGAGCAGTTCTTC.

At least ten counts were recorded for this clonotype. The chain combines TRBV27 with TRBJ1-5; the D gene is possibly TRBD1 (5 bases). Germline loops: CDR1 MNHEY, CDR2 SMNVEV (reference sequence). V gave up 3 bases and J gave up 8 bases, with 11 bases separating them. The CDR3 is 13 residues long. CDR3 region: CASSLGVTEPQHF. In DNA, the CDR3 is TGTGCCAGCAGTTTGGGGGTGACGGAGCCCCAGCATTTT.

This clonotype has only a few counts. The rearrangement uses TRBV11-2 and TRBJ2-2; 9 bases match TRBD2. V lost 1 base, J lost 6 bases, and 6 bases stayed unmatched. Germline CDR1 reads SGHAT; CDR2 reads FQNNGV. This CDR3 is built from 16 residues. The CDR3 spells CASSLVVRGGPGELFF. The CDR3 DNA is TGTGCCAGCAGCTTAGTTGTGCGGGGGGGCCCCGGGGAGCTGTTTTTT.

The chain combines TRBV4-1 with TRBJ2-1, with TRBD2 matching over 8 bases. CDR3 length: 17 amino acids. Germline V gene lookup returns CDR1 MGHRA and CDR2 YSYEKL. J lost 3 bases, V lost 0 bases, and 7 bases had no gene match. The CDR3 DNA reads as TGCGCCAGCAGCCAAGAAAAGGGACTAGTTCTCTACAATGAGCAGTTCTTC. Its protein product is CASSQEKGLVLYNEQFF.

On this clonotype: A read error may explain this, as a much larger clone is one base away. J is TRBJ1-1 and V is TRBV6-5, with D tentatively TRBD1 (5 bases). This CDR3 is 11 amino acids long. Germline CDR1 reads MNHEY; CDR2 reads SVGAGI. CDR3 nucleotides: TGTGCGTCAGGGTTTAGCACTGAAGCTTTCTTT. Its protein product is CASGFSTEAFF.

This clonotype was seen only a few times. The genes are TRBV10-3 and TRBJ2-3; 11 bases are a match to TRBD1. The CDR3 is made up of 17 amino acids. The junction had 15 bases not matched to a gene; V was cut back by 8 bases and J by 5 bases. The germline V gene has CDR1 ENHRY and CDR2 SYGVKD. The CDR3 coding sequence is TGTGCCATCGACTCCGAAGGGACAGGGGGTCCGGAAGATACGCAGTATTTT. Its protein product is CAIDSEGTGGPEDTQYF.

This clonotype has more than one count but fewer than ten. The chain uses TRBV11-2 and TRBJ2-7; no clear D. CDR1 is SGHAT and CDR2 is FQNNGV in the germline V gene. Trimming cost V 5 bases and J 0 bases, with 17 bases left between them. CDR3 length equals 16 residues. Here the CDR3 reads CASSPTHGHSSYEQYF. CDR3 DNA sequence: TGTGCCAGCAGCCCAACACATGGTCATAGCTCCTACGAGCAGTACTTC. The whole variable domain, filled in from reference TRBV11-2 and TRBJ2-7, reads EAGVAQSPRYKIIEKRQSVAFWCNPISGHATLYWYQQILGQGPKLLIQFQNNGVVDDSQLPKDRFSAERLKGVDSTLKIQPAKLEDSAVYLCASSPTHGHSSYEQYFGPGTRLTVT.

This chain links TRBV7-2 with TRBJ2-7, with 8 positions matching TRBD2. After removal of 3 bases from V and 2 bases from J, the junction contained 6 bases not matched to a gene. This CDR3 comprises 15 residues. CDR1 is SGHTA and CDR2 is FQGNSA in the germline V gene. The CDR3, as DNA: TGTGCCAGCAGCTTCAGTAGCGGGGAAACCTACGAGCAGTACTTC. Translated, it gives CASSFSSGETYEQYF.

A remark on this clonotype: A read error may produce the germline difference seen at one junction end. The rearrangement uses TRBV4-1 and TRBJ1-4, with D unresolved. The CDR3 is 15 amino acids. Germline V lookup: CDR1 MGHRA, CDR2 YSYEKL. CDR3 sequence reads: CASGQVGYQNEKLFF. In nucleotides, the CDR3 is TGCGCCAGCGGCCAAGTTGGATATCAAAATGAAAAACTGTTTTTT.

Comments on this clonotype: One base away lies a much larger clone, so this may be a sequencing read error. V usage is TRBV5-1 and J usage is TRBJ1-1, with 8 nucleotides matching TRBD1. Germline loops: CDR1 SGHRS, CDR2 YFSETQ. The CDR3 contains 15 residues. V shed 0 bases and J 5 bases; nucleotides not matched to a gene: 6. This chain's CDR3 is CASSLGGQGKTEAFF. The CDR3 nucleotides read TGCGCCAGCAGCTTGGGTGGACAGGGCAAAACTGAAGCTTTCTTT. Full variable domain (remainder filled in from reference TRBV5-1 and TRBJ1-1): KAGVTQTPRYLIKTRGQQVTLSCSPISGHRSVSWYQQTPGQGLQFLFEYFSETQRNKGNFPGRFSGRQFSNSRSEMNVSTLELGDSALYLCASSLGGQGKTEAFFGQGTRLTVV.

This clonotype has more than one count but fewer than ten. The rearrangement uses TRBV30 and TRBJ2-7, with 7 bases aligning to TRBD2. Germline V CDR1 and CDR2: GTSNPN, SVGIG (reference sequence). This CDR3 spans 15 amino acids. The ends lost 0 bases at V and 2 bases at J; junction bases unmatched: 7. The CDR3 region has the DNA TGTGCCTGGAGTGTACAAGCGGGGATAGCCTACGAGCAGTACTTC. This codes for CAWSVQAGIAYEQYF.

The table lists this clonotype with many counts. This sequence joins TRBV20-1 and TRBJ2-7; TRBD1 matches at 10 bases. The germline V gene encodes CDR1 DFQATT and CDR2 SNEGSKA (reference sequence). The V segment lost 8 bases and the J segment 5 bases; nucleotides outside the gene matches: 9. There are 13 residues in the CDR3. The CDR3 DNA is TGCAGTCCCAAGGGACAGGGGAGGGACGAGCAGTACTTC. It encodes CSPKGQGRDEQYF.

The J gene is TRBJ1-1, the V gene TRBV25-1, with D possibly matching TRBD1 (6 bases). The CDR3 sequence is 16 residues long. Germline V CDR1 and CDR2: MGHDK, SYGVNS. The V end was cut by 0 bases, the J end by 4 bases, with 15 bases between. This CDR3 is CASSEYARGEATEAFF. As DNA, the CDR3 is TGTGCCAGCAGTGAATACGCCAGGGGAGAGGCCACTGAAGCTTTCTTT. Using reference TRBV25-1 and TRBJ1-1 for the parts outside the CDR3, the full variable domain is EADIYQTPRYLVIGTGKKITLECSQTMGHDKMYWYQQDPGMELHLIHYSYGVNSTEKGDLSSESTVSRIRTEHFPLTLESARPSHTSQYLCASSEYARGEATEAFFGQGTRLTVV.

This clonotype occurred many times. The chain recombines TRBV5-4 with TRBJ2-7; no clear D. V shed 0 bases and J shed 5 bases, with 12 bases lying between them. Germline assignment: CDR1 SGHNT and CDR2 YYREEE (reference sequence). This CDR3 is 14 amino acids long. This chain's CDR3 is CASSLVLDMNEQYF. Here the CDR3 DNA reads TGTGCCAGCAGCTTGGTACTGGATATGAACGAGCAGTACTTC.

As concerns this clonotype: This likely traces to a read error, being one base from a far larger clone. The chain links TRBV28 to TRBJ1-1; possibly TRBD1 for D (6 bases). Germline V CDR1 and CDR2: MDHEN, SYDVKM. The CDR3 spans 13 residues. CDR3 protein: CAGSFRGSTEAFF. The CDR3 bases are TGTGCCGGCAGTTTTAGGGGGTCCACTGAAGCTTTCTTT. Supplemented by reference TRBV28 and TRBJ1-1, the full variable domain reads DVKVTQSSRYLVKRTGEKVFLECVQDMDHENMFWYRQDPGLGLRLIYFSYDVKMKEKGDIPEGYSVSREKKERFSLILESASTNQTSMYLCAGSFRGSTEAFFGQGTRLTVV.

Many counts were recorded for this clonotype. The chain couples TRBV5-1 to TRBJ2-5, with D tentatively TRBD1 (5 bases). V shed 3 bases and J shed 0 bases, with 18 bases lying between them. The CDR3 runs 17 residues. Per the germline V gene, CDR1 is SGHRS and CDR2 is YFSETQ. The CDR3 DNA is TGCGCCAGCAGCTCTCAAAGGGGCAGGGCGTACCAAGAGACCCAGTACTTC. Its translation: CASSSQRGRAYQETQYF. The whole variable domain, filled in from reference TRBV5-1 and TRBJ2-5, reads KAGVTQTPRYLIKTRGQQVTLSCSPISGHRSVSWYQQTPGQGLQFLFEYFSETQRNKGNFPGRFSGRQFSNSRSEMNVSTLELGDSALYLCASSSQRGRAYQETQYFGPGTRLLVL.

This clonotype was seen ten or more times. The V and J genes are TRBV4-1 and TRBJ1-4, with a tentative D call TRBD1 (5 bases). V lost 0 bases and J 7 bases, leaving 15 bases between the germline ends. The CDR3 loop spans 16 amino acids. Germline V CDR1 and CDR2: MGHRA, YSYEKL. The CDR3 region is CASSQEGRGNSEKLFF. CDR3 coding DNA: TGCGCCAGCAGCCAAGAGGGGAGGGGTAATAGTGAAAAACTGTTTTTT.

This clonotype was observed many times. This chain uses TRBV4-3 with TRBJ2-7, with D maybe TRBD1 (5 bases). Germline-derived CDR1 and CDR2 are LGHNA and YSLEER. The CDR3 spans 14 residues. V lost 4 bases, J lost 5 bases, and 15 bases lay in between. CDR3 coding DNA: TGCGCCAGCAGCCGAGGTTCAGGGTCCGACGAGCAGTACTTC. Amino acid sequence: CASSRGSGSDEQYF.

This chain's CDR3 is CSARDGTGGLYEQYF. The DNA of the CDR3 is TGCAGTGCTAGAGATGGGACAGGGGGGCTCTACGAGCAGTACTTC. The chain joins TRBV20-1 to TRBJ2-7; TRBD1 matches at 11 bases. In germline, CDR1 is DFQATT, CDR2 SNEGSKA (reference sequence). The CDR3 extends over 15 amino acids. After removal of 0 bases from V and 3 bases from J, the junction contained 4 bases not matched to a gene.

This clonotype turned up a few times. The rearrangement uses TRBV10-3 and TRBJ2-7; a possible D gene is TRBD1 (6 bases). The CDR3 length is 15 residues. Germline V gives CDR1 ENHRY, CDR2 SYGVKD. The ends were cut back, 4 bases at V and 0 bases at J, with 13 bases in the middle. The CDR3 protein is CAISAKLDSSYEQYF. CDR3 nucleotides: TGTGCCATCAGTGCCAAATTGGACAGCTCCTACGAGCAGTACTTC.

The table lists this clonotype with many counts. The rearrangement joins TRBV5-4 to TRBJ2-2; 11 bases align to TRBD1. The junction had 6 bases not matched to a gene; V was cut back by 4 bases and J by 1 base. Germline CDR1 and CDR2: SGHNT and YYREEE (reference sequence). This CDR3 is 17 amino acids long. This CDR3 reads CASSKDRGHVNTGELFF. The CDR3 region has the DNA TGTGCCAGCAGCAAGGACAGGGGGCATGTGAACACCGGGGAGCTGTTTTTT. Full variable domain (missing parts from reference TRBV5-4 and TRBJ2-2): ETGVTQSPTHLIKTRGQQVTLRCSSQSGHNTVSWYQQALGQGPQFIFQYYREEENGRGNFPPRFSGLQFPNYSSELNVNALELDDSALYLCASSKDRGHVNTGELFFGEGSRLTVL.